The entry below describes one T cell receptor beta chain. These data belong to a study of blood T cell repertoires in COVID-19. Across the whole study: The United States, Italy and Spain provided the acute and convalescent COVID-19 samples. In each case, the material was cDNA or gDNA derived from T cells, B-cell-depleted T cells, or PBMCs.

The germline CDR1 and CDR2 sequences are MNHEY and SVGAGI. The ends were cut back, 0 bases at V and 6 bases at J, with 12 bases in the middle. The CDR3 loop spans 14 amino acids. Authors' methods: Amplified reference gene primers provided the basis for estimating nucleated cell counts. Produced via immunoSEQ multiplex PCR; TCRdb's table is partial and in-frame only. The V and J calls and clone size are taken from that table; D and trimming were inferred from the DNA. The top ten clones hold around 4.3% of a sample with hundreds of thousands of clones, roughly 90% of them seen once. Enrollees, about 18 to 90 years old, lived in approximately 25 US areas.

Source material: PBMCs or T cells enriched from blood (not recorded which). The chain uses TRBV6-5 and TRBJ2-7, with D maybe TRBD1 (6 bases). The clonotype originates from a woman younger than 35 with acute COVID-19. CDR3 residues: CASSYSAQGREQYF. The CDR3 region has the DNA TGTGCCAGCAGTTACTCGGCCCAGGGGCGCGAGCAGTACTTC.